One TCR beta chain is described in this entry. CDR3 size: 14 residues. Germline V CDR1 and CDR2: SGHRS, YFSETQ. The sample belongs to a study of monozygotic twins with inflammatory bowel disease. Using the 5' RACE reads, TCRdb records one entry per CDR3 protein without DNA. The table lists over 130,000 distinct CDR3 sequences, with 2.4% in the top ten. This sequence joins TRBV5-1 and TRBJ1-1; TCRdb's D call of TRBD1 is untestable without DNA. Sequencing used blood. The clonotype comes from a human donor with ulcerative colitis or Crohn's disease, or a healthy co-twin of an affected twin (not recorded which). The CDR3 is CASSREQSYTEAFF. The full variable domain, rest sourced from reference TRBV5-1 and TRBJ1-1, is KAGVTQTPRYLIKTRGQQVTLSCSPISGHRSVSWYQQTPGQGLQFLFEYFSETQRNKGNFPGRFSGRQFSNSRSEMNVSTLELGDSALYLCASSREQSYTEAFFGQGTRLTVV.